Listed below are T cell receptor beta chains from one sample, sequenced in a study of cytomegalovirus exposure and HLA in healthy donors. Generated by immunoSEQ multiplex PCR, the TCRdb table keeps only in-frame clones and is missing some. This table has about 110,000 clones, more than 60% appearing once. The material sequenced was PBMCs. The receptors come from a man aged 40-49 years in good health and CMV-seronegative. Both conserved end residues are part of each CDR3. Fields, in order: CDR3 length, V gene, J gene, D gene, CDR3 protein. A D gene is named only where the DNA matches it firmly.

cdr3_length: 14
v_call: TRBV7-2
j_call: TRBJ2-7
d_call: TRBD1
cdr3_aa: CASNRDRGPGEQYF

cdr3_length: 15
v_call: TRBV15
j_call: TRBJ1-5
d_call: TRBD1
cdr3_aa: CATSRRGQGHQPQHF

cdr3_length: 13
v_call: TRBV27
j_call: TRBJ2-7
d_call: -
cdr3_aa: CASSLGPNYEQYF

cdr3_length: 13
v_call: TRBV6-6
j_call: TRBJ1-4
d_call: TRBD1
cdr3_aa: CASSPGGREKLFF

cdr3_length: 16
v_call: TRBV4-1
j_call: TRBJ1-4
d_call: -
cdr3_aa: CASSQERIPPGEKLFF

cdr3_length: 14
v_call: TRBV6-1
j_call: TRBJ1-6
d_call: -
cdr3_aa: CASNPSSYNSPLHF

cdr3_length: 18
v_call: TRBV10-3
j_call: TRBJ2-7
d_call: -
cdr3_aa: CAISARGGSRASSYEQYF

cdr3_length: 17
v_call: TRBV4-2
j_call: TRBJ2-3
d_call: -
cdr3_aa: CASSQDVLATGRPTQYF

cdr3_length: 15
v_call: TRBV9
j_call: TRBJ2-5
d_call: TRBD1
cdr3_aa: CASSGRTGVFETQYF

cdr3_length: 13
v_call: TRBV2
j_call: TRBJ2-3
d_call: -
cdr3_aa: CASRQGGTDTQYF

cdr3_length: 14
v_call: TRBV19
j_call: TRBJ2-2
d_call: TRBD2
cdr3_aa: CASRQGLAAGELFF

cdr3_length: 14
v_call: TRBV10-3
j_call: TRBJ1-2
d_call: TRBD1
cdr3_aa: CAISPGTGSGGYTF

cdr3_length: 14
v_call: TRBV28
j_call: TRBJ1-6
d_call: TRBD1
cdr3_aa: CASKPGQANSPLHF

cdr3_length: 14
v_call: TRBV6-5
j_call: TRBJ2-5
d_call: -
cdr3_aa: CASRTRQTQETQYF

cdr3_length: 14
v_call: TRBV19
j_call: TRBJ2-1
d_call: TRBD1
cdr3_aa: CASRDRQGNNEQFF

cdr3_length: 15
v_call: TRBV5-1
j_call: TRBJ2-3
d_call: TRBD1
cdr3_aa: CASSLGQGVADTQYF

cdr3_length: 12
v_call: TRBV18
j_call: TRBJ2-1
d_call: -
cdr3_aa: CASSPHYNEQFF

cdr3_length: 13
v_call: TRBV18
j_call: TRBJ1-5
d_call: -
cdr3_aa: CASSPGGRQPQHF

cdr3_length: 15
v_call: TRBV6-1
j_call: TRBJ2-6
d_call: -
cdr3_aa: CASSLPGAGANVLTF

cdr3_length: 15
v_call: TRBV10-3
j_call: TRBJ2-1
d_call: TRBD1
cdr3_aa: CAIMTGERSYNEQFF

cdr3_length: 13
v_call: TRBV21-1
j_call: TRBJ2-7
d_call: -
cdr3_aa: CASSKKEGHEQYF

cdr3_length: 15
v_call: TRBV5-1
j_call: TRBJ2-7
d_call: TRBD1
cdr3_aa: CASSPLGQGSYEQYF

cdr3_length: 14
v_call: TRBV2
j_call: TRBJ2-5
d_call: -
cdr3_aa: CASRVGQTKGTQYF

cdr3_length: 14
v_call: TRBV19
j_call: TRBJ1-1
d_call: -
cdr3_aa: CASSIGGFGTEAFF

cdr3_length: 15
v_call: TRBV5-5
j_call: TRBJ2-7
d_call: -
cdr3_aa: CASSLVVSGYYEQYF

cdr3_length: 17
v_call: TRBV15
j_call: TRBJ2-7
d_call: -
cdr3_aa: CATSREKPGQAFYEQYF